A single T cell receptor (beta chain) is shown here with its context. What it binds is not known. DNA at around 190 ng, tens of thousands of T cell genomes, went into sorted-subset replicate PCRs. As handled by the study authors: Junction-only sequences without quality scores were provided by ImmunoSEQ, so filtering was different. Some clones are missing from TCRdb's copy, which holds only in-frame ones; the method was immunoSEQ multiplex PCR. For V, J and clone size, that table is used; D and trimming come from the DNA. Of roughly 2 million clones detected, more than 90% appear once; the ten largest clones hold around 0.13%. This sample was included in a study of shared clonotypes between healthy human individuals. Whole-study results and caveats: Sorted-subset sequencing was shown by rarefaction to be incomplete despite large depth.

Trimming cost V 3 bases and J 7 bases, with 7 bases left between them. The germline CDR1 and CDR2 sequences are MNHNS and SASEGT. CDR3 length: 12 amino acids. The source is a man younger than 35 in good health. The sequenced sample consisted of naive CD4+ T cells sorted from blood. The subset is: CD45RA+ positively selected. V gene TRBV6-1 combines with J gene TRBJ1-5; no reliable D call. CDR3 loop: CASSDPLQPQHF. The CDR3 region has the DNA TGTGCCAGCAGTGACCCTCTACAGCCCCAGCATTTT.